Included here is one TCR beta chain sequence, with context. Its target antigen remains unknown. The record has no base qualities; no much larger clone is one base away. The library was produced with the immunoSEQ multiplex PCR assay. To provide template for TCR sequencing, every sample had RNA extracted and reverse transcribed into cDNA. SuperScript III was used to make first-strand cDNA, primed with a 2:1 mix of oligo-dT and random hexamers. A synthetic immune receptor repertoire was used to gauge amplification bias, and whatever bias remained was removed computationally. Regarding the original processing steps: Raw reads were preprocessed to remove errors, and CDR3 was defined according to IMGT conventions as the region from the conserved cysteine to phenylalanine. Clonality was computed by normalizing Shannon entropy by log2 of the number of productive unique TCRs and subtracting the result from 1. Whether scalp clones were CD4 or CD8 was inferred by matching scalp TCRbeta sequences against CD4 and CD8 repertoires sorted from blood. Drawn from immuneACCESS, this table holds only the in-frame rearrangements with V and J called that TCRdb kept. Clones are partly lost; checked studies trace under half to an unresolved V gene and leave the rest unexplained. V and J calls and clone size follow that table, whereas D and trimming were derived from the DNA. Here the sample has just over 150,000 clones; less than 65% occur a single time. Just under 20% of the sample lies in the top ten.

The data derive from a study of CD8+ T cells in alopecia areata (dated by TCRdb to 2017 to 2018). Concerning the study at large: Treated patients were enrolled in an open-label pilot trial of oral tofacitinib at 5 to 10 mg twice daily for moderate-to-severe alopecia areata. On the human side, TCRbeta sequencing was run on scalp tissue and on sorted CD4+ and CD8+ peripheral blood T cells from healthy controls and from alopecia areata patients with either patchy or totalis/universalis disease. In both human patients and the C3H/HeJ mouse model, the study applied high-throughput TCRbeta sequencing to look at T cell clonal expansion in alopecia areata. Amplification of TCRbeta CDR3 regions was done by immunoSEQ multiplex PCR using 35 Vbeta forward primers and 13 Jbeta reverse primers. Biopsies were taken from tofacitinib-treated patients at baseline and again at 4 and 24 weeks into treatment, and several of those patients also had a later scalp biopsy. Scalp clonality was compared among normal scalp (n=4), patchy alopecia areata scalp (n=8), and alopecia totalis/universalis scalp (n=8). The RNA source kit depended on sample type: the PAXgene miRNA kit for fixed scalp, the miRNeasy kit for PBMCs, and the RNeasy kit for mouse skin. Tofacitinib was administered for 6 to 18 months, and 6 months of follow-up off drug were then conducted to assess delayed response and recurrence.

What the study reported, not specific to this receptor: Higher clonality and more expanded CD8+ clones were observed in lesional scalp than in normal scalp, particularly in alopecia totalis/universalis, a finding suggestive of antigenic drive. TCR sequences shared between patients were less clear than in mice, possibly partly because of HLA diversity in the patient population. Unlike mouse skin, where gammadelta T cells dominate, normal human skin contains resident alphabeta T cells that get sequenced too, which complicates analysis of the scalp TCR repertoire.

In the paper's terms, the time point label means: baseline before oral tofacitinib. Lesional scalp punch biopsies and peripheral blood were collected from alopecia areata patients. After PBMCs were isolated by density centrifugation and stained for CD3, CD4 and CD8, a FACSAria was used to sort CD4+ and CD8+ T cells. Its CDR3 holds 14 amino acids, cysteine through phenylalanine. Only the CDR3 DNA is retained, 42 bases long and in frame from the first base. Cut back by 0 bases and 2 bases, the V and J ends lie 8 bases apart. CDR1 SGHNT and CDR2 YYREEE were looked up in the germline V gene (reference sequence).

This material consisted of CD8+ T cells sorted from blood, taken at week 0. The receptor's source is a human donor with alopecia areata. The V and J genes are TRBV5-4 and TRBJ1-2; the D gene assignment is ambiguous. CDR3 region: CASSLEGRNYGYTF. The nucleotides are TGTGCCAGCAGCTTGGAGGGCCGGAACTATGGCTACACCTTC.